Here is one T cell receptor (beta chain) with its context. Its antigen is currently not known. No much larger clone exists at a distance of one base, and base qualities are not known. This sample stems from a study of blood T cell repertoires in COVID-19 (dated by TCRdb to the early 2020s). For context, the study as a whole: The collaborator samples originated in the United States, Italy and Spain and spanned the acute and convalescent phases of COVID-19. Samples came from the ongoing ImmuneRACE study (first 160 participants) plus 1,254 subjects from 6 global collaborators. The material from the prospective study consisted of cDNA or gDNA derived from T cells, B-cell-depleted T cells, or PBMCs. The repertoires were released in a freely available public database intended as a resource for research on the immune response to SARS-CoV-2. A de-identified subject ID, COVID-19 status, age in years and sex were almost always included in the sample metadata. The dataset comprised deeply sampled blood TCRbeta repertoires from subjects exposed to, actively infected with, or recovered from COVID-19. Where HLA class I and class II types were available, the types were taken from metadata supplied by the sample provider, not from assay-based typing. Points the paper makes about the study in general: How much clinical and demographic metadata was included differed by source and by participant, and the metadata was provided uncurated.

Whole blood was collected in K2EDTA tubes by collaborating institutions according to the institutions' own protocols. For TCRbeta analysis, collaborator samples were shipped as frozen whole blood, as isolated PBMCs, or as DNA extracted from either sample type. TCRbeta CDR3 regions were amplified from genomic DNA using the immunoSEQ Assay, a bias-controlled multiplex PCR. As for how the authors treated the data: Within the assay, amplification of reference gene primers was used to estimate how many nucleated cells each sample contained. Sequence reads were collapsed and filtered to measure the absolute abundance of every unique TCRbeta CDR3 rearrangement. For each sample, productive Simpson clonality was calculated by taking the square root of Simpson's diversity index across productive rearrangements. TCRdb limited this immuneACCESS table to in-frame rearrangements with V and J called. A share of clones is missing; checked studies link under half to unresolved V genes, and the rest is unexplained. The DNA was the basis for D and trimming; V, J and clone size are from that table. Across this sample there are about 180,000 clones, with 86% seen only once. The ten largest clonotypes hold around 9% of the sample.

There are 15 amino acids in the CDR3, from cysteine to phenylalanine inclusive. The CDR3 DNA has 45 bases and is translated from base 1. The germline V gene sets CDR1 to MGHRA and CDR2 to YSYEKL. The junction shows trimming of 5 bases on V and 3 bases on J, and the gene matches do not reach 7 bases of it. Sample: peripheral blood. The sequence links TRBV4-1 to TRBJ2-1, with 7 bases in between that match TRBD2. The TCR was taken from a man aged 50 to 60 with active or convalescent COVID-19. The CDR3 is CASSESTSHYNEQFF. The nucleotides read TGCGCCAGCAGCGAGTCGACTAGCCACTACAATGAGCAGTTCTTC.